This TCR beta chain was captured by sequencing in a study of control samples from healthy donors and cancer patients. Libraries were prepared by immunoSEQ multiplex PCR; TCRdb keeps only in-frame clonotypes and omits some of them. The sample holds around 70,000 clones, around 87% seen once. Germline assignment: CDR1 LNHDA and CDR2 SQIVND (reference sequence). CDR3 size: 15 residues. The J segment lost 5 bases and the V segment lost 5 bases, leaving 6 bases of the junction unmatched. The sequence came from a woman aged 50 to 65 with head and neck cancer. The V call is TRBV19, the J call TRBJ1-5, with 10 bases lining up with TRBD1. The sample was PBMCs. In nucleotides, the CDR3 is TGTGCCAGTAGTTTAATGACAGGGGGCGATCAGCCCCAGCATTTT. Translating it yields CASSLMTGGDQPQHF. Full variable domain (missing parts from reference TRBV19 and TRBJ1-5): DGGITQSPKYLFRKEGQNVTLSCEQNLNHDAMYWYRQDPGQGLRLIYYSQIVNDFQKGDIAEGYSVSREKKESFPLTVTSAQKNPTAFYLCASSLMTGGDQPQHFGDGTRLSIL.